These T cell receptor beta chains were read from a single sample in a study of T-cell memory formation after mild COVID-19. Using its own MiXCR run on the 5' RACE reads, TCRdb lists one record per CDR3 protein. Found here are about 350,000 distinct CDR3 sequences, around 13% of them singletons; the top ten hold over 20%. The sample consisted of PBMCs or a T cell subset sorted from them (not recorded which). The receptors were sampled from a man between 18 and 35 years old who had mild COVID-19 (a few samples of this study predate the infection). Cell type and time point are not known. Each CDR3 is given with its conserved first and last residue. A D gene is named only where the DNA matches it firmly. Part of the rows lack a size; the others show once, few, many or a class for expanded clones.

j_gene	v_gene	len	abundance	d_gene	CDR3nt	CDR3aa
TRBJ2-7	TRBV5-4	15	-	-	TGTGCCAGCAGCTTGCACGGCTTAGGTTTATACGAGCAGTACTTC	CASSLHGLGLYEQYF
TRBJ1-6	TRBV6-2/TRBV6-3	16	-	-	TGTGCCAGCAGCAAGCCCCTAGGGGCTTACTTTTCACCCCTCCACTTT	CASSKPLGAYFSPLHF
TRBJ2-3	TRBV5-1	13	-	-	TGCGCCAGCAGCTTGCAGATCACAGATACGCAGTATTTT	CASSLQITDTQYF
TRBJ2-2	TRBV28	15	few	TRBD2	TGTGCCAGCAGTTTAACGATAGCGGGCACCGGGGAGCTGTTTTTT	CASSLTIAGTGELFF
TRBJ2-5	TRBV5-1	14	many	-	TGCGCCAGCAGCCTAGGGACGTACCAAGAGACCCAGTACTTC	CASSLGTYQETQYF
TRBJ1-5	TRBV7-9	19	-	-	TGTGCCAGCAGCTTTCATCGAGGGGATGGGCTTTATAGCAATCAGCCCCAGCATTTT	CASSFHRGDGLYSNQPQHF
TRBJ1-1	TRBV9	13	few	-	TGTGCCAGCAGCATAGGAGGAAACACTGAAGCTTTCTTT	CASSIGGNTEAFF
TRBJ2-3	TRBV7-2	14	-	TRBD2	TGTGCCAGCAGCTTAGGCGGGGGGTATATGACGCAGTATTTT	CASSLGGGYMTQYF
TRBJ2-6	TRBV6-2/TRBV6-3	18	many	-	TGTGCCAGCAGTTACGGTACCAGGGTTCTCTCTGGGGCCAACGTCCTGACTTTC	CASSYGTRVLSGANVLTF
TRBJ1-2	TRBV3-1	12	-	-	TGTGCCAGCAGCCAACAGGGCTATGGCTACACCTTC	CASSQQGYGYTF
TRBJ1-2	TRBV7-9	14	many	-	TGTGCCAGCAACCTGAACTATGACAGAACTGGCTACACCTTC	CASNLNYDRTGYTF
TRBJ2-3	TRBV29-1	13	few	TRBD2	TGCAGCGGTGAGCGGGGGGGCCCAGATACGCAGTATTTT	CSGERGGPDTQYF
TRBJ2-3	TRBV5-1	16	few	TRBD1	TGCGCCAGCAGCCCTGGGACAGGGATGAGGACAGATACGCAGTATTTT	CASSPGTGMRTDTQYF
TRBJ2-1	TRBV27	17	-	TRBD1	TGTGCCAGCACCCCTCTAGCGATACAGGGGGCATACACTGAGCAGTTCTTC	CASTPLAIQGAYTEQFF
TRBJ2-1	TRBV7-2	13	few	-	TGTGCCAGCAGCTTACCAGTTGTTGATGAGCAGTTCTTC	CASSLPVVDEQFF
TRBJ2-2	TRBV5-1	18	few	TRBD1	TGCGCCAGCAGCTTATATATGCCGGACAGGGCGAACACCGGGGAGCTGTTTTTT	CASSLYMPDRANTGELFF
TRBJ1-5	TRBV18	15	-	TRBD1	TGTGCCAGCTCTCCCACAGGGGCCGCCAATCAGCCCCAGCATTTT	CASSPTGAANQPQHF
TRBJ1-2	TRBV7-2	13	-	-	TGTGCCAGCACCCCGGGGGGTAACTATGGCTACACCTTC	CASTPGGNYGYTF
TRBJ1-5	TRBV7-2	14	few	-	TGTGCCAGCAGCGCGCAGGGTACCCTCCAGCCCCAGCATTTT	CASSAQGTLQPQHF
TRBJ2-2	TRBV4-1	15	many	-	TGCGCCAGCAGCCAAGGGACCTCGAACACCGGGGAGCTGTTTTTT	CASSQGTSNTGELFF
TRBJ2-5	TRBV20-1	13	many	TRBD1	TGCAGTGCAGAGGGGGCCTGGGGGGAGACCCAGTACTTC	CSAEGAWGETQYF
TRBJ2-3	TRBV9	15	-	TRBD2	TGTGCCAGCACCGGTACTAGCGGGAGCACAGATACGCAGTATTTT	CASTGTSGSTDTQYF
TRBJ2-3	TRBV7-3	18	-	TRBD1	TGTGCCAGCAGCTTGACAGGGGACCCCCCGTCCCCGCTAGATACGCAGTATTTT	CASSLTGDPPSPLDTQYF
TRBJ2-3	TRBV6-6	17	many	-	TGTGCCAGCAGTTACATCGCTTTCCTAGGGGGTACAGATACGCAGTATTTT	CASSYIAFLGGTDTQYF
TRBJ2-1	TRBV7-2	17	-	-	TGTGCCAGCAGCCCCCGGCGCACAGTCAGCTCCTACAATGAGCAGTTCTTC	CASSPRRTVSSYNEQFF
TRBJ2-1	TRBV5-4	15	many	-	TGTGCCAGCAGTGTCTCATCGAGCTCCTACAATGAGCAGTTCTTC	CASSVSSSSYNEQFF
TRBJ1-2	TRBV4-1	14	-	-	TGCGCCAGCAGCCCCCTCGGGGGTAACTATGGCTACACCTTC	CASSPLGGNYGYTF
TRBJ2-5	TRBV20-1	15	-	TRBD2	TGCAGTGCTAGAGTGACTAGCGGGGGGGCCGAGACCCAGTACTTC	CSARVTSGGAETQYF
TRBJ2-5	TRBV6-5	15	-	TRBD2	TGTGCCAGCAGTTACTCGAGCAGCGGGGGGTGGGCCCAGTACTTC	CASSYSSSGGWAQYF
TRBJ1-2	TRBV3-1	14	few	-	TGTGCCAGCAGCCCTTGGGGCGGCCTCTATGGCTACACCTTC	CASSPWGGLYGYTF
TRBJ1-5	TRBV5-1	15	-	-	TGCGCCAGCAGCTGGGCGGGTGGGGGCAATCAGCCCCAGCATTTT	CASSWAGGGNQPQHF
TRBJ2-3	TRBV5-1	13	few	-	TGCGCCAGCAGCTTGGCCGCGAGAAATACGCAGTATTTT	CASSLAARNTQYF
TRBJ2-3	TRBV11-3	14	few	-	TGTGCCAGCAGCTCCAGCGGGTACACAGATACGCAGTATTTT	CASSSSGYTDTQYF
TRBJ2-5	TRBV7-8	17	-	-	TGTGCCAGCAGCAAACACCACGGGACTCCGAAAGTAGAGACCCAGTACTTC	CASSKHHGTPKVETQYF
TRBJ1-6	TRBV2	15	-	-	TGTGCCAGCAGTGATTTACCCACCCGGGATTCACCCCTCCACTTT	CASSDLPTRDSPLHF